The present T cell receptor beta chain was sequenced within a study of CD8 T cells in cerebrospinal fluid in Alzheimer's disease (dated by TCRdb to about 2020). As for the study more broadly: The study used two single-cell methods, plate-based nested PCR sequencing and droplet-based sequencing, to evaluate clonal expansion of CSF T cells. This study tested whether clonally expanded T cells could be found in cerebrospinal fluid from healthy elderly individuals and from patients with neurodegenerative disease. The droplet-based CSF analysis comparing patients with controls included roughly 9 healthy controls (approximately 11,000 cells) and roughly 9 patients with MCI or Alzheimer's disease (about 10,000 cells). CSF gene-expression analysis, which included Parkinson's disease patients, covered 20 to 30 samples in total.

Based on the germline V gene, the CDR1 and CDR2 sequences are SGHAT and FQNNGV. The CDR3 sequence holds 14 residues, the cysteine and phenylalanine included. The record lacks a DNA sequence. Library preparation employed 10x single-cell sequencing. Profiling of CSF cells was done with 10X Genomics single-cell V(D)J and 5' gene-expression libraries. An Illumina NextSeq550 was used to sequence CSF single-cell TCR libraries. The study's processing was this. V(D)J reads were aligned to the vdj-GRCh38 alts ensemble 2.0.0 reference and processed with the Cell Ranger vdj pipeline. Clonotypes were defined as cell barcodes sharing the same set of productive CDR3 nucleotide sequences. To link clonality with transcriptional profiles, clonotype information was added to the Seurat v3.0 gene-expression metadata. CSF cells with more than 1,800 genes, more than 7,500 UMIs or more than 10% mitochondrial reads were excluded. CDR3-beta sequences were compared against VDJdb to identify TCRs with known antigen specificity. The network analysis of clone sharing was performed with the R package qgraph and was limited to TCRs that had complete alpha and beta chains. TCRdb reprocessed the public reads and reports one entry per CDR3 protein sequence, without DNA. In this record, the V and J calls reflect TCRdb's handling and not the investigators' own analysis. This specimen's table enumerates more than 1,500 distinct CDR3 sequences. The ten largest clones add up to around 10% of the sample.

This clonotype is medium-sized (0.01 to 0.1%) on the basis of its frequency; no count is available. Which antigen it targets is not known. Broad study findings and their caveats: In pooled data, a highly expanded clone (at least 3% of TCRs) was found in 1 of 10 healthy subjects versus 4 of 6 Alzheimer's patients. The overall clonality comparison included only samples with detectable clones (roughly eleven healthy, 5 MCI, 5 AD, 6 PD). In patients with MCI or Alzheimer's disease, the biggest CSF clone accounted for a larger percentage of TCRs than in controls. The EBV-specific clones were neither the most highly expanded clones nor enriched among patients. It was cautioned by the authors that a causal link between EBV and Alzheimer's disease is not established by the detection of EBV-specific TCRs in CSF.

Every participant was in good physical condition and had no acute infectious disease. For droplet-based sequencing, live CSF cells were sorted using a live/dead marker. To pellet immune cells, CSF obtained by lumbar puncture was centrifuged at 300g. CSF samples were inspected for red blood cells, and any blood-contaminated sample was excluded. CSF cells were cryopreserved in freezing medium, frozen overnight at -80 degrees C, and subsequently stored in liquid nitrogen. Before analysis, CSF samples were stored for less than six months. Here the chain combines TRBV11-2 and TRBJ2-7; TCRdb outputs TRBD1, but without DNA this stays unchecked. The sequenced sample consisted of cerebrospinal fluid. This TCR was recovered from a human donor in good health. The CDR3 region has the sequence CASRLGVFPYEQYF.